The rows below give T cell receptor beta chains drawn from one sample of a study of T cell changes during pregnancy in multiple sclerosis. Generated by immunoSEQ multiplex PCR, the TCRdb table keeps only in-frame clones and is missing some. The sample contains over 20,000 clones, about 86% of which appear only once. Sequenced material: CD4+ T cells from peripheral blood mononuclear cells, taken in the first trimester of pregnancy. Every receptor here comes from a female donor in good health, enrolled as a control in a pregnancy study. CDR3s include the opening cysteine and the closing phenylalanine or tryptophan. Fields, in order: D gene, clone size, CDR3 length, V gene, J gene, CDR3 DNA, CDR3 protein. D genes are given only for firm matches. The size of a clone is reported for some rows only, either as once, few or many, or as a class for expanded clones.

>.|.|16|TRBV9|TRBJ1-1
TGTGCCAGCAGTGAGAGGTATTCTTCTGCTAGGGGTGAAGCTTTCTTT
CASSERYSSARGEAFF
>.|once|12|TRBV28|TRBJ2-2
TGTGCCAGCAGTTCGAGTACCGGGGAGCTGTTTTTT
CASSSSTGELFF
>.|.|18|TRBV21-1|TRBJ1-1
TGTGCCAGCAGCAAAGTAAGGGGACAGGGGGCGCCGGACACTGAAGCTTTCTTT
CASSKVRGQGAPDTEAFF
>TRBD1|.|15|TRBV7-2|TRBJ1-1
TGTGCCAGCAGCTTAGGGGACAGGGTGAACACTGAAGCTTTCTTT
CASSLGDRVNTEAFF
>TRBD1|.|13|TRBV10-3|TRBJ1-2
TGTGCCATCAGTGGGACAGGGAGACGTGGCTACACCTTC
CAISGTGRRGYTF
>.|.|14|TRBV5-1|TRBJ1-1
TGCGCCAGCAGCTCCGCGCTCGATGTATTCAAAGCTTTCTTT
CASSSALDVFKAFF
>.|.|14|TRBV7-9|TRBJ1-2
TGTGCCAGCAGCCGGGCAGGGGAGACCTATGGCTACACCTTC
CASSRAGETYGYTF
>.|few|16|TRBV2|TRBJ2-3
TGTGCCAGCAGCGACGGGAGACAGAATCCGACAGATACGCAGTATTTT
CASSDGRQNPTDTQYF
>TRBD1|.|16|TRBV9|TRBJ2-7
TGTGCCAGCAGCGTCCCGGGACAGGGTATTTTCTACGAGCAGTACTTC
CASSVPGQGIFYEQYF
>TRBD1|.|16|TRBV28|TRBJ1-5
TGTGCCAGCAGTTTAACTGGACAGGGTGGCAATCAGCCCCAGCATTTT
CASSLTGQGGNQPQHF
>TRBD1|.|15|TRBV7-3|TRBJ2-5
TGTGCCAGCAGCCCCACCGGGACAGGGGGCGAGACCCAGTACTTC
CASSPTGTGGETQYF
>TRBD2|.|15|TRBV10-3|TRBJ2-1
TGTGCCATCAGAGGTAGCGGGCGAGCATACAATGAGCAGTTCTTC
CAIRGSGRAYNEQFF
>.|.|15|TRBV7-9|TRBJ2-2
TGTGCCAGCGAAGAGGGTGCTTTTGGGGCCGGGGAGCTGTTTTTT
CASEEGAFGAGELFF
>.|.|16|TRBV5-1|TRBJ2-3
TGCGCCAGCAGCTTGGCTCGGGGGGCGGGCACAGATACGCAGTATTTT
CASSLARGAGTDTQYF
>TRBD2|medium-sized|17|TRBV13|TRBJ2-7
TGTGCCAGCAGCTTAGGCGGGGGGCGCGGGGGGAAATACGAGCAGTACTTC
CASSLGGGRGGKYEQYF
>.|.|15|TRBV5-1|TRBJ2-7
TGCGCCAGCAGCTTGGTGGCAGGGGATTCCTACGAGCAGTACTTC
CASSLVAGDSYEQYF
>TRBD2|.|16|TRBV28|TRBJ2-1
TGTGCCAGCAGTTTACAGGGTAGCGGGATTTACAATGAGCAGTTCTTC
CASSLQGSGIYNEQFF
>.|few|15|TRBV27|TRBJ1-1
TGTGCCAGCAGGTGGGGGGGTGGGGGCCCCACTGAAGCTTTCTTT
CASRWGGGGPTEAFF
>.|.|17|TRBV28|TRBJ1-3
TGTGCCAGCAGTTTGCCCCCTCCGCGGCACTCTGGAAACACCATATATTTT
CASSLPPPRHSGNTIYF
>.|.|18|TRBV4-1|TRBJ2-5
TGCGCCAGCAGCCAAGAGTTCTTCGCACTAAGAAGACAAGAGACCCAGTACTTC
CASSQEFFALRRQETQYF
>.|.|14|TRBV9|TRBJ1-5
TGTGCCAGCAGCGTAGGGCAGGGTCGTCAGCCCCAGCATTTT
CASSVGQGRQPQHF
>.|.|15|TRBV19|TRBJ1-1
TGTGCCAGTAGAACGGGACAATTGAAGAACACTGAAGCTTTCTTT
CASRTGQLKNTEAFF
>.|.|15|TRBV6-1|TRBJ2-7
TGTGCCAGCAGTGAAGGGCAGGGGAGCTCCTACGAGCAGTACTTC
CASSEGQGSSYEQYF
>TRBD1|.|16|TRBV5-4|TRBJ1-2
TGTGCCAGCAGCTTTGGGGACAGGGGCACCAACTATGGCTACACCTTC
CASSFGDRGTNYGYTF
>.|once|15|TRBV6-1|TRBJ2-3
TGTGCCAGCAGTCACGGGACAATAGGCACAGATACGCAGTATTTT
CASSHGTIGTDTQYF
>.|few|12|TRBV28|TRBJ1-5
TGTGCCAGCAGTTCTGTTCATCAGCCCCAGCATTTT
CASSSVHQPQHF
>TRBD1|.|15|TRBV5-8|TRBJ2-2
TGTGCCACCCTGGGACAGGGGCGATCGTCCGGGGAGCTGTTTTTT
CATLGQGRSSGELFF
>.|.|14|TRBV5-1|TRBJ1-4
TGCGCCAGCAGCCCGGACAGTGCGTATGAAAAACTGTTTTTT
CASSPDSAYEKLFF
>TRBD2|.|15|TRBV9|TRBJ2-1
TGTGCCAGCAGCCCATGGACTAGCGGGAGCAATGAGCAGTTCTTC
CASSPWTSGSNEQFF
>.|once|15|TRBV18|TRBJ1-1
TGTGCCAGCTCACCCCCGATCGGGGAATCGGCTGAAGCTTTCTTT
CASSPPIGESAEAFF
>TRBD1|.|15|TRBV10-3|TRBJ1-5
TGTGCCATCAGTGAGTCGGAGACAGGGGGTCAGCCCCAGCATTTT
CAISESETGGQPQHF
>.|.|15|TRBV2|TRBJ1-1
TGTGCCAGCAGTGAAAGGGGCGGGGTATTTGGTGAAGCTTTCTTT
CASSERGGVFGEAFF
>TRBD2|.|17|TRBV4-2|TRBJ2-3
TGTGCCAGCAGCCAAGAAGGGGCCGGGGGGGCTGCAGATACGCAGTATTTT
CASSQEGAGGAADTQYF
>.|.|13|TRBV19|TRBJ1-2
TGTGCCAGTAGTCCAAGGCAGGGCTATGGCTACACCTTC
CASSPRQGYGYTF
>.|.|16|TRBV7-2|TRBJ2-2
TGTGCCAGCAGCTTAAAGCACCCGGTTAACACCGGGGAGCTGTTTTTT
CASSLKHPVNTGELFF
>.|.|13|TRBV5-1|TRBJ2-1
TGCGCCAGCAGCTTCAGGACTGTCAATGAGCAGTTCTTC
CASSFRTVNEQFF
>TRBD2|.|19|TRBV4-3|TRBJ2-1
TGCGCCAGCAGCCAAGATAAACTAGCGGGGGGCCGCCTTAACAATGAGCAGTTCTTC
CASSQDKLAGGRLNNEQFF
>TRBD1|few|13|TRBV29-1|TRBJ1-4
TGCAGCGTTGGCGGGACAGGCCTTGAAAAACTGTTTTTT
CSVGGTGLEKLFF
>.|.|15|TRBV7-9|TRBJ2-7
TGTGCCAGCAGCACCCCCTTGGAGTGGACCTACGAGCAGTACTTC
CASSTPLEWTYEQYF
>.|few|13|TRBV18|TRBJ2-7
TGTGCCAGCTCGCCCGGAGGTGGGAACGAGCAGTACTTC
CASSPGGGNEQYF
>TRBD1|.|15|TRBV25-1|TRBJ2-3
TGTGCCAGCAGTGCGCAGGGGGCAGTATCAGATACGCAGTATTTT
CASSAQGAVSDTQYF